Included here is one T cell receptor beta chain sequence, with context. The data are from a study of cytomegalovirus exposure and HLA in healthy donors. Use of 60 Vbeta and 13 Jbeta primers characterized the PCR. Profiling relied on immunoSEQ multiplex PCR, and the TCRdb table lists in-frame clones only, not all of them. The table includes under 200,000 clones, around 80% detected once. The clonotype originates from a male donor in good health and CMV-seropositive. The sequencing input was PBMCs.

The DNA of the CDR3 is TGTGCCAGCAGAGCTCCGGGACAGGGGGCGCACGGCTACACCTTC. The encoded protein is CASRAPGQGAHGYTF. V is TRBV6-1 and J is TRBJ1-2; TRBD1 agrees at 12 bases. Germline V gives CDR1 MNHNS, CDR2 SASEGT. The CDR3 has 15 amino acids. J lost 8 bases, V lost 6 bases, and 10 bases had no gene match.